The rows below give T cell receptor beta chains drawn from one sample of a study of blood T cell repertoires in COVID-19. Using immunoSEQ multiplex PCR, the repertoire was profiled, and TCRdb retains in-frame clones only, with some absent. The sample yields some 48,000 clones, about 79% seen once. The sequenced sample consisted of peripheral blood. The origin of the receptors is a human donor in a cohort sampled during active COVID-19. The CDR3 runs from the conserved cysteine through the conserved F or W. D genes are given only for firm matches. The size field is filled for only some rows; it gives once, few, many or a size class.

V: TRBV2
D: TRBD1
J: TRBJ2-3
size: NA
DNA: TGTGCCAGCAGTTGGACAGGGGGTGTAGATACGCAGTATTTT
CDR3: CASSWTGGVDTQYF

V: TRBV5-1
D: TRBD2
J: TRBJ2-3
size: NA
DNA: TGCGCCAGCAGCGAGCAAGCGGGAGGGCAAGATACGCAGTATTTT
CDR3: CASSEQAGGQDTQYF

V: TRBV18
D: NA
J: TRBJ2-3
size: few
DNA: TGTGCCAGCTCACTCCTACCACCCGGGAGTGTCACAGATACGCAGTATTTT
CDR3: CASSLLPPGSVTDTQYF

V: TRBV10-3
D: NA
J: TRBJ1-3
size: NA
DNA: TGTGCCATCATGACCGACAGCTCTGGAAACACCATATATTTT
CDR3: CAIMTDSSGNTIYF

V: TRBV28
D: NA
J: TRBJ1-1
size: NA
DNA: TGTGCCAGCAGTTTAGGCCGAAACACTGAAGCTTTCTTT
CDR3: CASSLGRNTEAFF

V: TRBV7-9
D: NA
J: TRBJ2-5
size: NA
DNA: TGTGCCAGCAGCCAGGGTGTCGAGACCCAGTACTTC
CDR3: CASSQGVETQYF

V: TRBV14
D: NA
J: TRBJ2-7
size: NA
DNA: TGTGCCAGCACGCAGGGGCTTTCCTACGAGCAGTACTTC
CDR3: CASTQGLSYEQYF

V: TRBV20-1
D: TRBD1
J: TRBJ2-2
size: NA
DNA: TGCAGTGCTAGTCAGGGACAGCTCAACACCGGGGAGCTGTTTTTT
CDR3: CSASQGQLNTGELFF

V: TRBV19
D: TRBD2
J: TRBJ2-1
size: NA
DNA: TGTGCCAGTAGTAACTTTCTAGCGGGAGGGTACAATGAGCAGTTCTTC
CDR3: CASSNFLAGGYNEQFF

V: TRBV24-1
D: NA
J: TRBJ2-2
size: NA
DNA: TGTGCCACCAGTGCTCTGGACAGAAACACCGGGGAGCTGTTTTTT
CDR3: CATSALDRNTGELFF

V: TRBV19
D: TRBD2
J: TRBJ2-2
size: NA
DNA: TGTGCCAGTAGTATTTTGTCTCTGCGACTAGCGGGGACCGGGGAGCTGTTTTTT
CDR3: CASSILSLRLAGTGELFF

V: TRBV3-1/TRBV3-2
D: TRBD2
J: TRBJ2-1
size: NA
DNA: TGTGCCAGCAGCCAAGGGACTAGCGGGAGGGGCCAATACAATGAGCAGTTCTTC
CDR3: CASSQGTSGRGQYNEQFF

V: TRBV5-1
D: TRBD1
J: TRBJ1-1
size: NA
DNA: TGCGCCAGCAGCTCAAACCCGAGGACAGGGACTGAAGCTTTCTTT
CDR3: CASSSNPRTGTEAFF

V: TRBV20-1
D: NA
J: TRBJ2-5
size: NA
DNA: TGCAGTGCTACCTACGGAGGCCAGTACTTC
CDR3: CSATYGGQYF

V: TRBV5-1
D: NA
J: TRBJ2-1
size: NA
DNA: TGCGCCAGCAGTCAGGGGATGGGGTCTCTATCGCGCAACAATGAGCAGTTCTTC
CDR3: CASSQGMGSLSRNNEQFF

V: TRBV7-2
D: TRBD1
J: TRBJ2-7
size: few
DNA: TGTGCCAGCAGCTTAGGACAGGGGGCCTACGAGCAGTACTTC
CDR3: CASSLGQGAYEQYF

V: TRBV5-4
D: NA
J: TRBJ2-3
size: NA
DNA: TGTGCCAGCGGGCAGGGGCTATCGAACCCAGATACGCAGTATTTT
CDR3: CASGQGLSNPDTQYF

V: TRBV5-1
D: TRBD1
J: TRBJ1-3
size: once
DNA: TGCGCCAGCAGCCCCGGACAGGGTGGAAACACCATATATTTT
CDR3: CASSPGQGGNTIYF

V: TRBV7-2
D: NA
J: TRBJ1-4
size: NA
DNA: TGTGCCAGCGGAGGAGGGCCAACTAATGAAAAACTGTTTTTT
CDR3: CASGGGPTNEKLFF

V: TRBV11-2
D: TRBD1
J: TRBJ1-2
size: NA
DNA: TGTGCCAGCAGCCAGGGACAGGGAGGATATGGCTACACCTTC
CDR3: CASSQGQGGYGYTF

V: TRBV28
D: NA
J: TRBJ1-5
size: large
DNA: TGTGCCAGCAGTTTACTCCGACTCCACAGGGACAATCAGCCCCAGCATTTT
CDR3: CASSLLRLHRDNQPQHF

V: TRBV27
D: NA
J: TRBJ1-4
size: NA
DNA: TGTGCCAGCAGCCCAGATCCACCGGGAACAACTAATGAAAAACTGTTTTTT
CDR3: CASSPDPPGTTNEKLFF

V: TRBV6-5
D: NA
J: TRBJ1-1
size: NA
DNA: TGTGCCAGCAGTTCCCAGACAGCTACCAACACTGAAGCTTTCTTT
CDR3: CASSSQTATNTEAFF

V: TRBV6-5
D: NA
J: TRBJ1-1
size: NA
DNA: TGTGCCAGCAGTTACGGGGGCGTGAACACTGAAGCTTTCTTT
CDR3: CASSYGGVNTEAFF

V: TRBV19
D: NA
J: TRBJ2-1
size: few
DNA: TGTGCCAGTAGTTTTACTAGGACGGTTGGCAATGAGCAGTTCTTC
CDR3: CASSFTRTVGNEQFF

V: TRBV3-1/TRBV3-2
D: NA
J: TRBJ1-6
size: once
DNA: TGTGCCAGCAGCCAAGCCGCAGGCGGGGGTTCACCCCTCCACTTT
CDR3: CASSQAAGGGSPLHF

V: TRBV3-1/TRBV3-2
D: NA
J: TRBJ2-1
size: NA
DNA: TGTGCCAGCAGCCTAAGAGGAAGTAGCGGCTACAATGAGCAGTTCTTC
CDR3: CASSLRGSSGYNEQFF

V: TRBV5-1
D: TRBD2
J: TRBJ2-7
size: NA
DNA: TGCGCCAGCAGCCTTGACACTAGCGGCGGGCAGTACTTC
CDR3: CASSLDTSGGQYF